Listed here are 24 T cell receptor beta chains from one sample, sequenced in a study of breast tumors, draining lymph nodes, adjacent tissues. TCRdb re-called the multiplex PCR reads with MiXCR, one entry per CDR3 protein. The sample has about 180,000 distinct CDR3 sequences, 33% seen once. Samples came from axillary lymph nodes draining the breast cancer. Sequencing was carried out using axillary lymph node tissue. The receptors come from a female donor with breast cancer. Some clones in this sample may be carry-over from other donors' samples.

In this sample, this clonotype turned up many times. The chain employs TRBV2 and TRBJ1-2; no clear D. The CDR3 loop spans 11 amino acids. In germline, CDR1 is SNHLY, CDR2 FYNNEI. V was pared by 7 bases and J by 4 bases, with 7 bases between. The DNA for the CDR3 is TGTGCCAGCAAGGCAGGCTATGGCTACACCTTC. Amino acids: CASKAGYGYTF.

There are many counts of this clonotype. This chain connects TRBV30 to TRBJ1-6; D remains ambiguous. V was trimmed by 3 bases and J by 7 bases, leaving 10 bases between them. Germline values: CDR1 GTSNPN, CDR2 SVGIG (reference sequence). The CDR3 is 13 residues long. Written as DNA, the CDR3 is TGTGCCTGGAGCGAGCAGGTGAATTCACCCCTCCACTTT. Translated, it gives CAWSEQVNSPLHF.

V gene TRBV5-6 combines with J gene TRBJ2-7; 9 bases are shared with TRBD2. Germline CDR1 and CDR2: SGHDT and YYEEEE. This CDR3 contains 14 residues. V was pared by 0 bases and J by 5 bases, with 3 bases of the junction left unmatched. CDR3: CASSLGSGSNEQYF. The CDR3 DNA is TGTGCCAGCAGCTTGGGTAGCGGGAGCAACGAGCAGTACTTC. Drawing the rest from reference TRBV5-6 and TRBJ2-7, the complete variable domain is DAGVTQSPTHLIKTRGQQVTLRCSPKSGHDTVSWYQQALGQGPQFIFQYYEEEERQRGNFPDRFSGHQFPNYSSELNVNALLLGDSALYLCASSLGSGSNEQYFGPGTRLTVT.

As concerns this clonotype: With a much larger clone just one base away, this may be a read error. Without the conserved terminal phenylalanine or tryptophan, this CDR3 likely stems from a read error. The chain has TRBV14 and TRBJ2-7; no firm D call. Germline V lookup: CDR1 SGHDN, CDR2 FVKESK. The length of the CDR3 is 13 residues. Trimming removed 0 bases at V and 3 bases at J, with 6 bases between. The CDR3 sequence is CASSQDSGYEQYS. As DNA, the CDR3 is TGTGCCAGCAGCCAAGATTCGGGCTACGAGCAGTACTCC.

About this clonotype itself: A read error may explain this, as a much larger clone is one base away. The chain couples TRBV12-3 or TRBV12-4 to TRBJ2-4; weak D call: TRBD2 (6 bases). The CDR3 contains 15 residues. The V and J ends lost 7 bases and 6 bases respectively, with 19 bases between them. This chain's CDR3 is CASTGRWGDGNIQYF. CDR3 in DNA: TGTGCCAGCACAGGGCGATGGGGGGACGGAAACATTCAGTACTTC.

Concerning this clonotype itself: A read error is likely, as this CDR3 ends without the conserved phenylalanine or tryptophan. The gene calls are TRBV5-1 and TRBJ1-1; D unresolved. CDR3 length: 12 amino acids. Germline V gene lookup returns CDR1 SGHRS and CDR2 YFSETQ. The CDR3 DNA reads as TGTGCCAGCAGCTTGGCGGCCCTTGAAGCTTTCCTT. Residues: CASSLAALEAFL.

A remark on this clonotype: This may arise from a read error, as a much more abundant clone is one base away. The rearrangement links TRBV20-1 to TRBJ2-7; D remains ambiguous. The CDR3 is 14 amino acids. In germline, CDR1 is DFQATT, CDR2 SNEGSKA (reference sequence). This chain's CDR3 is CGATKKNPSSEQYF. The CDR3, as DNA: TGCGGTGCTACCAAAAAGAACCCCTCCTCCGAGCAGTACTTC.

This chain joins TRBV6-1 and TRBJ2-3; TRBD2 matches 8 bases. The ends lost 6 bases at V and 6 bases at J; junction bases unmatched: 14. Germline-derived CDR1 and CDR2 are MNHNS and SASEGT. The CDR3 is made up of 16 amino acids. The CDR3: CASRMTSDNTGDTQYF. DNA of the CDR3: TGTGCCAGCAGGATGACTAGCGATAACACCGGGGATACGCAGTATTTT.

Points on this clonotype: This may stem from a read error, because a much larger clone lies one nucleotide away. V and J are TRBV6-5 and TRBJ1-2; no definite D call. The CDR3 runs 14 residues. V lost 4 bases, J lost 4 bases, and 13 bases lay in between. Per the germline V gene, CDR1 is MNHEY and CDR2 is SVGAGI. Here the CDR3 reads CASSSEVASYGYTF. DNA of the CDR3: TGTGCCAGCAGTTCGGAGGTAGCTAGCTATGGCTACACCTTC.

This clonotype was recorded many times. The gene calls are TRBV12-3 or TRBV12-4 and TRBJ1-3, with 7 bases aligning to TRBD1. This CDR3 spans 17 amino acids. Unmatched junction bases numbered 13, after V lost 6 bases and J lost 2 bases. Written as DNA, the CDR3 is TGTGCCAGCAGGCTTAGGTCCCAGGGGGGAACTGGAAACACCATATATTTT. Translated, it gives CASRLRSQGGTGNTIYF.

Concerning this clonotype itself: A much larger clone differs from this one at a single base, so this may be a read error. Since no conserved phenylalanine or tryptophan closes the CDR3, a read error is the likely cause. The V call is TRBV19, the J call TRBJ2-1; the D is unclear. Germline CDR1 and CDR2: LNHDA and SQIVND (reference sequence). This CDR3 region has 16 residues. Trimming took 0 bases from V and 0 from J, leaving 9 bases between them. The CDR3 DNA reads as TGTGCCAGTAGTATAGATAGGCTATCCTCCTACAATGAGCAGTTCTCC. As protein: CASSIDRLSSYNEQFS.

Of note for this clonotype: This may stem from a read error, because a much larger clone lies one nucleotide away. This chain uses TRBV20-1 with TRBJ2-4; D ambiguous. Germline V lookup: CDR1 DFQATT, CDR2 SNEGSKA (reference sequence). There are 13 residues in the CDR3. CDR3 residues: CSAGARVGNIQCF. CDR3 bases: TGCAGTGCTGGAGCTAGGGTAGGAAACATTCAGTGCTTC.

In this sample, this clonotype turned up many times. This chain uses TRBV18 with TRBJ1-5; 9 bases agree with TRBD1. Trimming took 4 bases from V and 6 from J; bases not matched to a gene: 4. Germline lookup yields CDR1 KGHSH and CDR2 LQKENI. This CDR3 spans 14 amino acids. The DNA of the CDR3 is TGTGCCAGCTCACGGGGACAGGGTTCTCAGCCCCAGCATTTT. Encoded protein: CASSRGQGSQPQHF.

This chain connects TRBV6-5 to TRBJ1-5; tentatively, D is TRBD1 (6 bases). This CDR3 region has 17 residues. Trimming shortened V by 0 bases and J by 7 bases, and 19 bases separated the two germline ends. Germline CDR1 reads MNHEY; CDR2 reads SVGAGI. The CDR3 bases are TGTGCCAGCAGTTACTCGACCCCATACAGGGAGGGACAGCCCCAGCATTTT. As protein: CASSYSTPYREGQPQHF.

Concerning this clonotype itself: This may stem from a read error, because a much larger clone lies one nucleotide away. V and J are TRBV20-1 and TRBJ2-1, with D unresolved. The CDR3 sequence is 10 residues long. Germline V gene data show CDR1 as DFQATT and CDR2 as SNEGSKA (reference sequence). The CDR3 DNA reads TGCGGTGCTTTCCCCAATGAGCAGTTCTTC. This encodes CGAFPNEQFF.

V is TRBV7-8 and J is TRBJ1-3; tentative D call: TRBD1 (5 bases). V lost 3 bases and J lost 0, with 9 bases in between. Germline V gives CDR1 SGHVS, CDR2 FQNEAQ. CDR3 length equals 15 residues. CDR3 DNA sequence: TGTGCCAGCAGCTTGCAGGGATACTCTGGAAACACCATATATTTT. Protein: CASSLQGYSGNTIYF.

The sample holds a few counts of this clonotype. This may arise from a read error, as a much more abundant clone is one base away. This rearrangement joins TRBV11-2 to TRBJ2-2; a possible D gene is TRBD2 (6 bases). The length of the CDR3 is 17 residues. Deletions cut 3 bases from V and 0 bases from J, with 14 bases between. CDR1 SGHAT and CDR2 FQNNGV come from the germline V gene. The CDR3 loop reads CASSFERVAPNTGELFF. DNA of the CDR3: TGTGCCAGCAGCTTTGAGCGGGTGGCGCCGAACACCGGGGAGCTGTTTTTT.

This clonotype was seen ten or more times. This rearrangement joins TRBV28 to TRBJ2-6; D unclear. This CDR3 region has 14 residues. V lost 10 bases, J lost 4 bases, and 14 bases lay in between. The V gene's germline CDR1 is MDHEN and CDR2 SYDVKM. CDR3 DNA: TGTGCCATCGACGACCGTACGGGGGCCAACGTCCTGACTTTC. Its protein is CAIDDRTGANVLTF.

V usage is TRBV11-2 and J usage is TRBJ2-3; TRBD2 might be the D (5 bases). The CDR3 consists of 20 residues. Germline V lookup: CDR1 SGHAT, CDR2 FQNNGV. Trimming removed 2 bases at V and 3 bases at J, with 27 bases between. The CDR3 loop reads CASSLSVGERVFQITDTQYF. Here the CDR3 DNA reads TGTGCCAGCAGCTTATCCGTCGGGGAGAGGGTGTTTCAAATTACAGATACGCAGTATTTT.

About this clonotype itself: This may be a read error, as it is one base from a much larger clone. This sequence joins TRBV20-1 and TRBJ2-5; tentative D call: TRBD1 (7 bases). The CDR3 covers 13 residues. Germline V gene lookup returns CDR1 DFQATT and CDR2 SNEGSKA (reference sequence). CDR3 sequence: CGANQGGAETQYF. The DNA for the CDR3 is TGCGGTGCTAACCAGGGGGGTGCCGAGACCCAGTACTTC.

This clonotype was seen many times. The rearrangement joins TRBV20-1 to TRBJ2-7; possible D gene TRBD1, 6 bases. The germline CDR1 and CDR2 sequences are DFQATT and SNEGSKA (reference sequence). The germline V and J ends were trimmed by 5 bases and 2 bases, with 16 bases remaining between them. The CDR3 consists of 14 residues. CDR3 residues: CSAWNRTVPYEQYF. CDR3 coding DNA: TGCAGTGCTTGGAACAGGACAGTGCCCTACGAGCAGTACTTC.

The chain couples TRBV20-1 to TRBJ1-6, with 11 nucleotides matching TRBD1. The length of the CDR3 is 16 residues. The germline V gene has CDR1 DFQATT and CDR2 SNEGSKA (reference sequence). Trimming cost V 4 bases and J 9 bases; bases outside gene matches: 11. The CDR3 DNA reads as TGCAGTGCTACTCGACCGGACAGGGGGCAAGGTTCACCCCTCCACTTT. Residues: CSATRPDRGQGSPLHF.

The chain joins TRBV20-1 to TRBJ2-5, with a possible D match to TRBD1 (6 bases). CDR3 length equals 15 residues. Trimming stripped 5 bases from V and 4 bases from J, with 20 bases between. CDR1 is DFQATT and CDR2 is SNEGSKA in the germline V gene (reference sequence). The CDR3 sequence: CSAPWGRGAGETQYF. The CDR3 DNA sequence: TGCAGTGCTCCTTGGGGCAGGGGCGCAGGAGAGACCCAGTACTTC.

This clonotype was seen repeatedly, ten times or more. This sequence joins TRBV20-1 and TRBJ2-7; 10 bases are shared with TRBD2. Germline V CDR1 and CDR2: DFQATT, SNEGSKA (reference sequence). This CDR3 has 14 residues. After removal of 4 bases from V and 2 bases from J, the junction contained 5 bases not matched to a gene. CDR3 nucleotide sequence: TGCAGTGCTATTAGCGGGGGGATCCCCTACGAGCAGTACTTC. This gives the protein CSAISGGIPYEQYF.